The clone carrying this T cell receptor (beta chain) was picked up a small number of times. Trimming removed 2 bases at V and 4 bases at J, with 9 bases between. In germline, CDR1 is SGHTA, CDR2 FQGNSA. The CDR3 totals 15 residues. The PCR contained 60 Vbeta and 13 Jbeta primers. Sequencing used immunoSEQ multiplex PCR; TCRdb keeps in-frame clones, though not all of them. The repertoire holds 75,000 to 100,000 clones, with about 80% as singletons. The sample is drawn from a study of cytomegalovirus exposure and HLA in healthy donors. This TCR was recovered from a man aged 55 to 70 in good health and CMV-seropositive. Material: PBMCs. The genes are TRBV7-2 and TRBJ2-6; TRBD1 is a possible D gene (5 bases). The CDR3 region is CASSLQGGGANVLTF. DNA of the CDR3: TGTGCCAGCAGCTTACAGGGTGGCGGGGCCAACGTCCTGACTTTC.